These 9 T cell receptor beta chains share one sample of origin, sequenced in a study of regulatory T cells in long-lasting Graves disease. Time point in this sample: newly diagnosed GD, antithyroid drugs for less than 3 months. Researchers made the TCR library from RNA that was extracted from PBMCs. Assembly of TCR beta libraries relied on iRepertoire HTBI primers together with Arm-PCR of CDR3 regions. Each CDR3 protein is one row after TCRdb ran MiXCR on the multiplex PCR reads. The sample includes around 250,000 distinct CDR3 sequences, around 19% of them seen just once. The sample was peripheral blood mononuclear cells (PBMCs), taken at new diagnosis, from a patient treated with antithyroid drugs. The receptors stem from a female donor with Graves disease.

This clonotype was observed at least ten times. The chain couples TRBV2 to TRBJ1-5; D perhaps matches TRBD1 (5 bases). The germline V gene has CDR1 SNHLY and CDR2 FYNNEI. The CDR3 extends over 15 amino acids. The V end was cut by 0 bases, the J end by 6 bases, with 12 bases between. CDR3 DNA: TGTGCCAGCAGTGAAGCGCTTCCAGGGTCTCAGCCCCAGCATTTT. Its protein is CASSEALPGSQPQHF.

This chain joins TRBV6-2 or TRBV6-3 and TRBJ2-3; 15 bases align to TRBD2. V shed 8 bases and J 0 bases; nucleotides not matched to a gene: 3. Germline CDR1 and CDR2: MNHEY and SVGEGT. The CDR3 consists of 16 residues. The CDR3: CASGTSGRSSTDTQYF. In DNA, the CDR3 is TGTGCCAGCGGGACTAGCGGGAGGTCTAGCACAGATACGCAGTATTTT.

The table lists this clonotype with many counts. The chain is built from TRBV11-3 and TRBJ2-1, with D possibly being TRBD1 or TRBD2 (5 bases each). The CDR3 is 17 residues long. The germline V gene encodes CDR1 SGHNT and CDR2 YENEEA. Trimming pared 1 base from V and 6 bases from J, leaving 19 bases between. CDR3 DNA sequence: TGTGCCAGCAGCTTAGGGGGCGGTCTAGCCAGCCCCAATGAGCAGTTCTTC. Translating it yields CASSLGGGLASPNEQFF.

At least ten counts were recorded for this clonotype. The chain carries TRBV12-3 or TRBV12-4 and TRBJ2-1; 10 bases align to TRBD2. Losses at the gene ends were 6 bases for V and 7 bases for J; bases not matched to a gene: 9. This CDR3 contains 15 residues. This CDR3 reads CASSTSGRAVNEQFF. Written as DNA, the CDR3 is TGTGCCAGCAGCACAAGCGGGAGGGCCGTAAATGAGCAGTTCTTC.

The chain is built from TRBV28 and TRBJ1-2, with TRBD1 as a possible D gene (6 bases). V lost 5 bases and J lost 1, with 14 bases in between. Germline CDR1 is MDHEN and CDR2 is SYDVKM. The CDR3 covers 15 residues. The DNA of the CDR3 is TGTGCCAGCAGTGCACAGGGTCCGATTAACTATGGCTACACCTTC. Translated, it gives CASSAQGPINYGYTF.

The sample holds many counts of this clonotype. The chain couples TRBV7-8 to TRBJ1-1; D might be TRBD1 (5 bases). Germline CDR1 reads SGHVS; CDR2 reads FQNEAQ. With 5 bases removed from V and 8 bases from J, the gap between germline ends came to 18 bases. This CDR3 has 14 amino acids. CDR3 residues: CASSPNTAQVEAFF. Here the CDR3 DNA reads TGTGCCAGCAGCCCCAATACGGCACAGGTGGAAGCTTTCTTT. Full variable domain (remainder filled in from reference TRBV7-8 and TRBJ1-1): GAGVSQSPRYKVAKRGQDVALRCDPISGHVSLFWYQQALGQGPEFLTYFQNEAQLDKSGLPSDRFFAERPEGSVSTLKIQRTQQEDSAVYLCASSPNTAQVEAFFGQGTRLTVV.

As concerns this clonotype: Since a much larger clone is just one base distant, this may be a read error. V is TRBV12-3 or TRBV12-4 and J is TRBJ2-6; TRBD2 matches 7 bases. The CDR3 has 15 amino acids. Germline trimming cut 7 bases from V and 4 bases from J; bases unmatched to any gene: 7. CDR3 region: CASTAGVGGANVLTF. CDR3 DNA: TGTGCCAGCACCGCGGGGGTTGGCGGGGCCAACGTCCTGACTTTC.

This clonotype was seen at least ten times. This sequence joins TRBV2 and TRBJ1-6, with 8 bases identical to TRBD1. Germline lookup yields CDR1 SNHLY and CDR2 FYNNEI. The CDR3 runs to 14 residues. V shed 7 bases, J shed 10 bases, and the junction held 9 bases outside the gene matches. The CDR3 sequence: CASTEDRAESPLHF. The DNA for the CDR3 is TGTGCCAGCACCGAGGACAGGGCCGAATCACCCCTCCACTTT.

The chain combines TRBV7-9 with TRBJ1-1; possibly TRBD1 for D (5 bases). The germline gives CDR1 SEHNR, CDR2 FQNEAQ (reference sequence). Trimming cost V 3 bases and J 8 bases, with 10 bases left between them. The CDR3 spans 12 residues. This CDR3 is CASSLGPFEAFF. CDR3 nucleotide sequence: TGTGCCAGCAGCTTGGGACCGTTCGAAGCTTTCTTT. Full variable domain (outside the CDR3, taken from reference TRBV7-9 and TRBJ1-1): DTGVSQNPRHKITKRGQNVTFRCDPISEHNRLYWYRQTLGQGPEFLTYFQNEAQLEKSRLLSDRFSAERPKGSFSTLEIQRTEQGDSAMYLCASSLGPFEAFFGQGTRLTVV.